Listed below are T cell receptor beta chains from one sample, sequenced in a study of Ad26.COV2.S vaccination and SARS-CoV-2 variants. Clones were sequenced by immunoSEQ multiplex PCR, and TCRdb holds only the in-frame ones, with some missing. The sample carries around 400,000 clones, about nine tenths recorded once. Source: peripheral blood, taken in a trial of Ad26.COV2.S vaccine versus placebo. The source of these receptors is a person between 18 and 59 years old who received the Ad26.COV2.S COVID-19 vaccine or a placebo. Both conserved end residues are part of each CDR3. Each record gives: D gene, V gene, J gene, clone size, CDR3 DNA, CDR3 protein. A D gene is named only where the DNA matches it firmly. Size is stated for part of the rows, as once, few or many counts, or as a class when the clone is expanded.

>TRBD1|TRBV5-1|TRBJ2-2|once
TGCGCCAGCAGCTTGGGGCGCACAGGGGGCGGCACCGGGGAGCTGTTTTTT
CASSLGRTGGGTGELFF
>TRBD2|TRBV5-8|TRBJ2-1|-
TGTGCCAGCAGCTTATTAGTTGGACTAGCGGTCTCGTCCTACAATGAGCAGTTCTTC
CASSLLVGLAVSSYNEQFF
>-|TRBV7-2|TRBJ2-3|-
TGTGCCAGCAGCGAAACGCTAAGCACAGATACGCAGTATTTT
CASSETLSTDTQYF
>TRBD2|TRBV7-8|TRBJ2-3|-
TGTGCCAGCAGCTTAGTGGGACTAGCGGGAGTATCTGATACGCAGTATTTT
CASSLVGLAGVSDTQYF
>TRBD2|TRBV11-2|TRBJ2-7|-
TGTGCCAGCAGCTTACAGCGGGAGGCATCCTACGAGCAGTACTTC
CASSLQREASYEQYF
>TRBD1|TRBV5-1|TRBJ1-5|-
TGCGCCAGCAGCTTGGACGGGACAGGGGACCATCAGCCCCAGCATTTT
CASSLDGTGDHQPQHF
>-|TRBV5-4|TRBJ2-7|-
TGTGCCAGCAGCGTCGACACAGACTACGAGCAGTACTTC
CASSVDTDYEQYF
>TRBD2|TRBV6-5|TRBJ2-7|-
TGTGCCAGCAGGGGGACTAGCGGGCGGAACGAGCAGTACTTC
CASRGTSGRNEQYF
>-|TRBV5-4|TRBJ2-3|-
TGTGCCAGCAGCTTGGCGGGGCCTAGCACAGATACGCAGTATTTT
CASSLAGPSTDTQYF
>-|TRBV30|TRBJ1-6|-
TGTGCCTGGAGTATCGGCAGTAATTCACCCCTCCACTTT
CAWSIGSNSPLHF
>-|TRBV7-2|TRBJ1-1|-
TGTGCCAGCAGCTTAGACCCCGGACAGTTTCGAGTAGGCACTGAAGCTTTCTTT
CASSLDPGQFRVGTEAFF
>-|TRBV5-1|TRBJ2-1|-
TGCGCCAGCAGCTTCTGGAGCGGGTACAACAATGAGCAGTTCTTC
CASSFWSGYNNEQFF
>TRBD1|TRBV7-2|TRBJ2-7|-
TGTGCCAGCAGCTTATTCGGGACAGGGGGGTTCTACGAGCAGTACTTC
CASSLFGTGGFYEQYF
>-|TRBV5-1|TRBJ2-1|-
TGCGCCAGCAGCACCAATCAGGGGAATGAGCAGTTCTTC
CASSTNQGNEQFF
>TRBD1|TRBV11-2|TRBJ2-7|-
TGTGCCAGCAGCTTAGATGGAGCGGACAGGGGGAGATACGAGCAGTACTTC
CASSLDGADRGRYEQYF
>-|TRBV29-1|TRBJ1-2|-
TGCAGCGACACAGGGAATCATGGCTACACCTTC
CSDTGNHGYTF
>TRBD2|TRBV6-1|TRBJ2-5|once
TGTGCCAGCAGTGAATCCGGGACTAGCGAGGAGACCCAGTACTTC
CASSESGTSEETQYF
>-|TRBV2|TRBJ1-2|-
TGTGCCAGCAGTGTAGGACTTCATGGCTACACCTTC
CASSVGLHGYTF
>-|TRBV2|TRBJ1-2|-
TGTGCCAGCAGTGAGCTTCGGGGGGCACACTATGGCTACACCTTC
CASSELRGAHYGYTF
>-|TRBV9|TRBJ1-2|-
TGTGCCAGCAGCCCCATGGTGACGACTAACTATGGCTACACCTTC
CASSPMVTTNYGYTF
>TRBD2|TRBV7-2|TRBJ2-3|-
TGTGCCAGCAGCTTAGTTTCCAGCGGGGCCCTCAGCACAGATACGCAGTATTTT
CASSLVSSGALSTDTQYF
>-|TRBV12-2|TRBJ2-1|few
TGTGCAAGTCGCTTACCCGTGGTCGGTCCAGACTCCAAACTTTACAATGAGCAGTTCTTC
CASRLPVVGPDSKLYNEQFF
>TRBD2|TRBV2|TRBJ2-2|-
TGTGCGAGCCGAAGGACTAGCGGGGGTTTCGGGGAGCTGTTTTTT
CASRRTSGGFGELFF